This T cell receptor beta chain was obtained from a study of T cells in Graves' hyperthyroidism and ophthalmopathy. This CDR3 is 16 amino acids long. The ends lost 6 bases at V and 3 bases at J; junction bases unmatched: 5. The germline V gene encodes CDR1 MDHEN and CDR2 SYDVKM. Amplified TCR beta CDR3 regions derived from RNA transcripts. First-round RT-PCR of the TCR CDR3 relied on the HTBI primer set. Using its own MiXCR run on the multiplex PCR reads, TCRdb lists one record per CDR3 protein. This table holds about 480,000 distinct CDR3 sequences, 20% to 25% found once. The study included ophthalmopathy patients with Clinical Activity Score at least 3, NOSPECS grade at least 4 and duration under 3 months. Patients with uncontrolled infections, other autoimmune diseases, pregnancy or lactation were excluded. There are many counts of this clonotype.

This rearrangement joins TRBV28 to TRBJ2-1; 13 nucleotides align to TRBD2. Material for sequencing was blood. The clonotype originates from a woman aged 70-85 years with Graves' ophthalmopathy. The CDR3 loop reads CASRGLAGIFYNEQFF. The CDR3 bases are TGTGCCAGCAGGGGACTAGCGGGAATCTTCTACAATGAGCAGTTCTTC.